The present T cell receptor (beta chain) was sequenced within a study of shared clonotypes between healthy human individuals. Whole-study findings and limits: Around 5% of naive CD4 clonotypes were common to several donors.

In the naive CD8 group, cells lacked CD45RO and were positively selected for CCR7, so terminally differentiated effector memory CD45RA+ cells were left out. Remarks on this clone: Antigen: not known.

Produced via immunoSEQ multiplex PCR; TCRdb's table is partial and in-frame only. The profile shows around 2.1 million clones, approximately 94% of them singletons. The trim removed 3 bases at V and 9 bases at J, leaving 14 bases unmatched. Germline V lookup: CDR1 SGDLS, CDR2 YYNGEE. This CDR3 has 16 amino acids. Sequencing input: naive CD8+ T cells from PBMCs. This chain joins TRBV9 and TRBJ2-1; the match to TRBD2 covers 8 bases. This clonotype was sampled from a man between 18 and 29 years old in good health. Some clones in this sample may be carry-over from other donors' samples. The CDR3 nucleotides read TGTGCCAGCAGCGGGCAGGACGGGAGGGCCGTGGCTGAGCAGTTCTTC. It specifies CASSGQDGRAVAEQFF.